Listed below are T cell receptor beta chains from one sample, sequenced in a study of T-cell memory formation after mild COVID-19. MiXCR, applied by TCRdb to the 5' RACE reads, yields one record per CDR3 protein. The sample lists around 200,000 distinct CDR3 sequences; 18% were seen once. The sequenced material came from PBMCs or a T cell subset sorted from them (not recorded which). The receptors derive from a man aged 18 to 30 who had mild COVID-19 (a few samples of this study predate the infection). Cell type and time point are not known. The CDR3 runs from the conserved cysteine through the conserved F or W. Some rows mark clone size as missing; the rest say once, few, many or name a class of expanded clone.

size: -; V: TRBV7-9; J: TRBJ1-2; CDR3: CASSSKGDGYTF
size: few; V: TRBV7-9; J: TRBJ1-5; CDR3: CASSFVPSQQVFSNQPQHF
size: few; V: TRBV11-2; J: TRBJ2-5; CDR3: CASSRLAIQETQYF
size: few; V: TRBV29-1; J: TRBJ1-5; CDR3: CSVLVQGNQPQHF
size: -; V: TRBV20-1; J: TRBJ2-7; CDR3: CSASTGPTYEQYF
size: many; V: TRBV12-3/TRBV12-4; J: TRBJ1-6; CDR3: CASSVGSPLHF
size: once; V: TRBV7-2; J: TRBJ1-5; CDR3: CASSLVEGGGQPQHF
size: -; V: TRBV5-1; J: TRBJ2-7; CDR3: CASSSRGGGLYEQYF
size: -; V: TRBV11-2; J: TRBJ1-2; CDR3: CASRPGTGGGYTF
size: -; V: TRBV7-2; J: TRBJ2-3; CDR3: CASSASGGNTDTQYF
size: -; V: TRBV6-6; J: TRBJ2-6; CDR3: CASSSSGGFSGANVLTF
size: few; V: TRBV20-1; J: TRBJ2-3; CDR3: CSARGTGTDTQYF
size: few; V: TRBV13; J: TRBJ2-5; CDR3: CASSFPQGSETQYF
size: many; V: TRBV13; J: TRBJ2-5; CDR3: CASTYRGQETQYF
size: -; V: TRBV10-2; J: TRBJ2-5; CDR3: CASSAGTGGETQYF
size: few; V: TRBV6-2/TRBV6-3; J: TRBJ1-1; CDR3: CASSYRIQGAINTEAFF
size: -; V: TRBV3-1; J: TRBJ2-1; CDR3: CASSQATESSYNEQFF
size: many; V: TRBV30; J: TRBJ2-7; CDR3: CAWGTGYEQYF
size: few; V: TRBV12-3/TRBV12-4; J: TRBJ1-4; CDR3: CASSLTVEKLFF
size: few; V: TRBV20-1; J: TRBJ2-3; CDR3: CSATGATQYF
size: -; V: TRBV4-3; J: TRBJ1-6; CDR3: CASSQVRSQGSYNSPLHF
size: -; V: TRBV14; J: TRBJ2-3; CDR3: CASSLRRGRDTQYF
size: -; V: TRBV20-1; J: TRBJ1-4; CDR3: CSASTDTNEKLFF
size: -; V: TRBV6-5; J: TRBJ2-5; CDR3: CASSGAGPGKTQYF
size: -; V: TRBV7-6; J: TRBJ2-5; CDR3: CASSFNRGGLELYLQETQYF
size: few; V: TRBV5-4; J: TRBJ2-5; CDR3: CASSGYGGAETQYF
size: many; V: TRBV7-6; J: TRBJ1-2; CDR3: CASSLNVGSPYGYTF
size: few; V: TRBV4-1; J: TRBJ1-4; CDR3: CASSLTGPLNEKLFF